The 22 T cell receptor beta chains reported below all come from one sample, sequenced in a study of T cell changes during pregnancy in multiple sclerosis. Profiled with immunoSEQ multiplex PCR; TCRdb holds only in-frame clones, not every one. The sample consists of tens of thousands of clones, about nine tenths of them appearing once. Specimen: CD4+ T cells from peripheral blood mononuclear cells, collected in the third trimester of pregnancy. These receptors came from a female donor with multiple sclerosis, enrolled in a pregnancy study.

The chain employs TRBV18 and TRBJ2-2; unclear D gene. The germline V gene has CDR1 KGHSH and CDR2 LQKENI. Trimming removed 4 bases from V and 3 bases from J, with 6 bases in between. This CDR3 is 13 amino acids long. CDR3 amino acids: CASSRTDTGELFF. CDR3 sequence (DNA): TGTGCCAGCTCACGTACAGACACCGGGGAGCTGTTTTTT.

This chain links TRBV29-1 with TRBJ1-3; no definite D call. The germline V and J ends were trimmed by 1 base and 0 bases, with 7 bases remaining between them. Germline lookup yields CDR1 SQVTM and CDR2 ANQGSEA. This CDR3 region has 14 residues. The CDR3 coding sequence is TGCAGCGTTGAAGGACACCTCTCTGGAAACACCATATATTTT. It specifies CSVEGHLSGNTIYF.

The rearrangement uses TRBV19 and TRBJ1-1, with no clear D. Germline V gene lookup returns CDR1 LNHDA and CDR2 SQIVND (reference sequence). The CDR3 covers 13 residues. Trimming shortened V by 7 bases and J by 3 bases, and 12 bases separated the two germline ends. In DNA, the CDR3 is TGTGCCAGTACTTGGGAGAGGGACACTGAAGCTTTCTTT. This codes for CASTWERDTEAFF.

This clone appeared once. The chain employs TRBV5-1 and TRBJ2-7; D possibly corresponds to TRBD1 (5 bases). Trimming removed 4 bases from V and 1 base from J, with 12 bases in between. CDR3 length: 14 amino acids. The germline CDR1 and CDR2 sequences are SGHRS and YFSETQ. In DNA form, the CDR3 reads TGCGCCAGCAGCGAACAAGGGGTTTCCTACGAGCAGTACTTC. It yields the protein CASSEQGVSYEQYF.

The gene calls are TRBV29-1 and TRBJ2-3, with 7 bases fitting TRBD2. The CDR3 runs 15 residues. J lost 10 bases, V lost 6 bases, and 19 bases had no gene match. Germline V gene data show CDR1 as SQVTM and CDR2 as ANQGSEA. The CDR3, as DNA: TGCAGCGTGAAGGGGTGGCGGGAGCGGAGAATGGCGCAGTATTTT. Translating gives CSVKGWRERRMAQYF.

This chain links TRBV10-1 with TRBJ2-1; perhaps TRBD1 as D (6 bases). Germline V CDR1 and CDR2: WNHNN, SYGVQD (reference sequence). V was shortened by 6 bases and J by 3 bases, with 15 bases between the two germline ends. The CDR3 spans 15 residues. The CDR3 region is CASSRDRDNYNEQFF. CDR3 coding DNA: TGCGCCAGCAGCCGGGACCGGGACAACTACAATGAGCAGTTCTTC.

The chain couples TRBV2 to TRBJ2-7, with 8 bases identical to TRBD2. V lost 10 bases and J lost 3; bases outside the gene matches: 8. Germline CDR1 is SNHLY and CDR2 is FYNNEI. This CDR3 region has 13 residues. The CDR3 DNA follows: TGTGCCATCACGGGGGGGGTTAACTACGAGCAGTACTTC. Translating gives CAITGGVNYEQYF.

The chain employs TRBV6-5 and TRBJ2-7; D possibly corresponds to TRBD2 (5 bases). The CDR3 runs to 14 residues. V was trimmed by 1 base and J by 2 bases, leaving 9 bases between them. Germline V gives CDR1 MNHEY, CDR2 SVGAGI. The CDR3 reads CASSYYSGTYEQYF. CDR3 bases: TGTGCCAGCAGTTACTACTCCGGGACCTACGAGCAGTACTTC.

This sequence joins TRBV5-1 and TRBJ2-1; 13 nucleotides line up with TRBD2. The germline V gene encodes CDR1 SGHRS and CDR2 YFSETQ. The CDR3 length is 15 residues. J gave up 9 bases and V 4 bases, and 7 bases lay outside the gene matches. The CDR3 sequence is CASSPGLAGVTEQFF. The DNA for the CDR3 is TGCGCCAGCAGCCCCGGACTAGCGGGGGTAACTGAGCAGTTCTTC. The complete variable domain, with remaining parts taken from reference TRBV5-1 and TRBJ2-1, reads KAGVTQTPRYLIKTRGQQVTLSCSPISGHRSVSWYQQTPGQGLQFLFEYFSETQRNKGNFPGRFSGRQFSNSRSEMNVSTLELGDSALYLCASSPGLAGVTEQFFGPGTRLTVL.

This clone was observed a few times. The rearrangement links TRBV6-6 to TRBJ2-7; 8 bases agree with TRBD1. Germline trimming cut 6 bases from V and 6 bases from J; bases unmatched to any gene: 10. This CDR3 has 14 residues. Germline V gene sequence: CDR1 MNHNY, CDR2 SVGAGI (reference sequence). CDR3 in DNA: TGTGCCAGCAGAAATAAAGACAGGGGTCGCGAGCAGTACTTC. Translating gives CASRNKDRGREQYF.

V and J are TRBV4-2 and TRBJ2-3, with 13 bases lining up with TRBD2. CDR1 is LGHNA and CDR2 is YNFKEQ in the germline V gene. The CDR3 has 16 residues. V dropped 4 bases and J dropped 2; count of bases not matched to a gene: 3. The CDR3 nucleotides are TGTGCCAGCAGCCGACTAGCGGGGGGCAACACAGATACGCAGTATTTT. It is translated as CASSRLAGGNTDTQYF.

The gene calls are TRBV9 and TRBJ2-1; 7 bases fit TRBD2. The CDR3 has 15 residues. Per germline, CDR1 SGDLS and CDR2 YYNGEE. Unmatched junction bases numbered 6, after V lost 0 bases and J lost 6 bases. The CDR3 coding sequence is TGTGCCAGCAGCGTAGAAGGTACGGGAGGCAATGAGCAGTTCTTC. Amino acids: CASSVEGTGGNEQFF.

The CDR3 nucleotides are TGCGCCAGCAGCTCCCAGGGATCCTACAATGAGCAGTTCTTC. Its translation: CASSSQGSYNEQFF. The rearrangement joins TRBV5-1 to TRBJ2-1, with a possible D match to TRBD1 (5 bases). This CDR3 region has 14 residues. Germline assignment: CDR1 SGHRS and CDR2 YFSETQ. V was cut by 3 bases and J by 1 base, with 8 bases left in between.

The chain combines TRBV5-8 with TRBJ2-4, with D perhaps TRBD1 (5 bases). V was clipped by 2 bases and J by 7 bases, with 19 bases between them. The V gene's germline CDR1 is SGHTS and CDR2 YDEGEE. The CDR3 has 16 amino acids. CDR3 nucleotide sequence: TGTGCCAGCAGCTTTGGTGGGGCTCCCCGTCGTAACATTCAGTACTTC. It yields the protein CASSFGGAPRRNIQYF.

The chain employs TRBV2 and TRBJ1-6; D is perhaps TRBD1 (6 bases). In germline, CDR1 is SNHLY, CDR2 FYNNEI. CDR3 length: 16 amino acids. V lost 6 bases, J lost 0 bases, and 12 bases lay in between. CDR3 bases: TGTGCCAGCAGCTTCGGACAGAGCTCCTATAATTCACCCCTCCACTTT. Translation: CASSFGQSSYNSPLHF. The full variable domain, rest sourced from reference TRBV2 and TRBJ1-6, is EPEVTQTPSHQVTQMGQEVILRCVPISNHLYFYWYRQILGQKVEFLVSFYNNEISEKSEIFDDQFSVERPDGSNFTLKIRSTKLEDSAMYFCASSFGQSSYNSPLHFGNGTRLTVT.

V and J are TRBV6-1 and TRBJ1-2, with TRBD1 matching over 12 bases. The length of the CDR3 is 16 residues. J lost 0 bases, V lost 4 bases, and 3 bases had no gene match. Germline CDR1 reads MNHNS; CDR2 reads SASEGT. This CDR3 is CASSGGQGATNYGYTF. CDR3 bases: TGTGCCAGCAGTGGGGGACAGGGGGCTACTAACTATGGCTACACCTTC.

The CDR3 sequence: CASSYGTGFTGELFF. CDR3 DNA sequence: TGTGCCAGCAGTTACGGGACAGGGTTCACCGGGGAGCTGTTTTTT. The chain joins TRBV6-5 to TRBJ2-2; 9 bases line up with TRBD1. Trimming cost V 2 bases and J 4 bases; bases outside gene matches: 2. The CDR3 is made up of 15 amino acids. The germline V gene encodes CDR1 MNHEY and CDR2 SVGAGI.

This chain links TRBV14 with TRBJ2-2, with a weak D call TRBD1 (6 bases). The germline V gene has CDR1 SGHDN and CDR2 FVKESK. Trimming removed 1 base from V and 5 bases from J, with 17 bases in between. The CDR3 length is 17 residues. The CDR3, as DNA: TGTGCCAGCAGCCAAGTCGCCGGCAGGGGTAGGACCGGGGAGCTGTTTTTT. Encoded protein: CASSQVAGRGRTGELFF.

V is TRBV19 and J is TRBJ2-3, with 11 bases that match TRBD2. This CDR3 has 16 amino acids. Losses at the gene ends were 5 bases for V and 2 bases for J; bases not matched to a gene: 6. Germline V gives CDR1 LNHDA, CDR2 SQIVND (reference sequence). The CDR3 DNA reads as TGTGCCAGTAGTGCGGGACTAGCGGTATACACAGATACGCAGTATTTT. This translates into CASSAGLAVYTDTQYF.

The J gene is TRBJ2-3, the V gene TRBV5-6; D might be TRBD1 (5 bases). The CDR3 totals 16 residues. CDR1 is SGHDT, CDR2 YYEEEE, per germline. Trimming removed 2 bases at V and 0 bases at J, with 13 bases between. The CDR3 reads CASSFGAPASTDTQYF. The CDR3 region has the DNA TGTGCCAGCAGCTTTGGGGCACCCGCTAGCACAGATACGCAGTATTTT.

The chain combines TRBV5-8 with TRBJ1-1; 8 bases line up with TRBD1. The trim removed 3 bases at V and 4 bases at J, leaving 5 bases unmatched. CDR1 and CDR2 (germline): SGHTS, YDEGEE. The CDR3 contains 14 residues. CDR3 loop: CASSWTGPGTEAFF. The CDR3 DNA sequence: TGTGCCAGCAGCTGGACAGGGCCCGGCACTGAAGCTTTCTTT.

This clone was seen just once. The chain uses TRBV5-6 and TRBJ1-6; D is possibly TRBD1 (5 bases). V was trimmed by 4 bases and J by 3 bases, leaving 20 bases between them. CDR1 and CDR2 (germline): SGHDT, YYEEEE. This CDR3 region has 18 residues. CDR3 protein: CASSHPTRAGGYNSPLHF. The CDR3 region has the DNA TGTGCCAGCAGCCACCCCACCAGGGCAGGCGGCTATAATTCACCCCTCCACTTT.